Reported below is one T cell receptor beta chain. This sample is part of a study of blood T cell repertoires in COVID-19. Across the study: From the United States, Italy and Spain came samples of acute and convalescent COVID-19. Sources were T cells, B-cell-depleted T cells, or PBMCs; the material itself was cDNA or gDNA.

As originally analysed: Reference gene primer amplification in the assay estimated nucleated cell counts. Here immunoSEQ multiplex PCR was the method, and the copy in TCRdb shows in-frame clones only, minus some. V, J and clone size were drawn from that table, and D and trimming were deduced from the DNA. The data contain under 150,000 clones, about 80% of them singletons. The receptor was derived from an older woman with acute or convalescent COVID-19. The sample comprised peripheral blood.

This CDR3 is CASSYRGSNTEAFF. In nucleotides, the CDR3 is TGTGCCAGCAGTTACAGGGGCTCTAACACTGAAGCTTTCTTT. V is TRBV6-2 or TRBV6-3 and J is TRBJ1-1, with D perhaps TRBD1 (5 bases). The V gene lost 2 bases and the J gene lost 2 bases, with 9 bases spanning the gap. Germline V CDR1 and CDR2: MNHEY, SVGEGT. The CDR3 extends over 14 amino acids.